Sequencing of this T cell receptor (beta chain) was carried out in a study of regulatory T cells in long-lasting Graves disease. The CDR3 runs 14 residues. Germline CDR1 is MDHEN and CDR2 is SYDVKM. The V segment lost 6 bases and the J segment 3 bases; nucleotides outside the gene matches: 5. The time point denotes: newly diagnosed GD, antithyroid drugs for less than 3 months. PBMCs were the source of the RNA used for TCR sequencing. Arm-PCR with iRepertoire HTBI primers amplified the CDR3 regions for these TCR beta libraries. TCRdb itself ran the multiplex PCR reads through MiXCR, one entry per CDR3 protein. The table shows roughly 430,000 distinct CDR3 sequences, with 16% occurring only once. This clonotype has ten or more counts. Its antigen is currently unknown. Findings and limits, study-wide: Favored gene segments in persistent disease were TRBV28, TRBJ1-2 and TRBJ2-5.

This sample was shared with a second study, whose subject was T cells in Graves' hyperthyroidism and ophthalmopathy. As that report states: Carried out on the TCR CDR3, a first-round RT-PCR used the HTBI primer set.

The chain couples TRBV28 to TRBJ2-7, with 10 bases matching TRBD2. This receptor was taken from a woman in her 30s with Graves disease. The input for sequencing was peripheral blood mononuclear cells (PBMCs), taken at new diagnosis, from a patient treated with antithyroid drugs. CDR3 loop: CASRPIAGGYEQYF. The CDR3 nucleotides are TGTGCCAGCAGGCCGATAGCGGGAGGCTACGAGCAGTACTTC.